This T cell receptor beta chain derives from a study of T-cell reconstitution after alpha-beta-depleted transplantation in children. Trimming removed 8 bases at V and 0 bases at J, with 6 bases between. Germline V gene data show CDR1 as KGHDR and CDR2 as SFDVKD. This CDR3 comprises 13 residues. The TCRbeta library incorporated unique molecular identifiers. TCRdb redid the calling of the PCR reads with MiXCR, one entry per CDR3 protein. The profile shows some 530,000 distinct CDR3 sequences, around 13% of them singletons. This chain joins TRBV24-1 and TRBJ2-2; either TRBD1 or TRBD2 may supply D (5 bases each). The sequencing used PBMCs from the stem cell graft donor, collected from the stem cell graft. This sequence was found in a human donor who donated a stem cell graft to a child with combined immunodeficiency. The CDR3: CATTGPNTGELFF. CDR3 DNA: TGTGCCACCACGGGGCCGAACACCGGGGAGCTGTTTTTT.